The present T cell receptor (beta chain) was sequenced within a study of monozygotic twins with inflammatory bowel disease. TCRdb re-analyzed the 5' RACE reads; it lists each CDR3 protein once, without DNA. In all, the sample yields over 100,000 distinct CDR3 sequences. The sequence came from a human donor with ulcerative colitis or Crohn's disease, or a healthy co-twin of an affected twin (not recorded which). Material for sequencing was blood.

CDR3 loop: CASSPTDYEQYF. The chain carries TRBV7-9 and TRBJ2-7. This CDR3 contains 12 residues. CDR1 is SEHNR, CDR2 FQNEAQ, per germline (reference sequence). The full variable domain, in which reference TRBV7-9 and TRBJ2-7 provide the parts outside the CDR3, is DTGVSQNPRHKITKRGQNVTFRCDPISEHNRLYWYRQTLGQGPEFLTYFQNEAQLEKSRLLSDRFSAERPKGSFSTLEIQRTEQGDSAMYLCASSPTDYEQYFGPGTRLTVT.